This T cell receptor (beta chain) was documented in a study of T cell changes during pregnancy in multiple sclerosis. Measured with immunoSEQ multiplex PCR; TCRdb has only the in-frame clones, and not every one. The data contain 43,000 or so clones, 85% to 90% of them seen just once; the ten biggest clones take up 1.5% to 2%. This clone occurred a few times. Trimming left V 4 bases short and J 5 bases short, with 6 bases between. The CDR3 is 12 amino acids. The germline CDR1 and CDR2 sequences are MNHNY and SVGAGI (reference sequence). The sequences come from peripheral blood, collected in the first trimester of pregnancy. V usage is TRBV6-6 and J usage is TRBJ1-5; D remains unclear. This sequence originates from a female donor with multiple sclerosis, enrolled in a pregnancy study. The CDR3 sequence: CASSSRDQPQHF. The CDR3 nucleotides are TGTGCCAGCAGTTCCCGAGATCAGCCCCAGCATTTT.